This T cell receptor beta chain was profiled in a study of T-cell reconstitution after alpha-beta-depleted transplantation in children listed by TCRdb under 2016. At the level of the whole study: The study quantitatively tracked T-cell immune reconstitution after TCRalphabeta/CD19-depleted allogeneic hematopoietic cell transplantation in children using TCR repertoire profiling.

The investigation overall reported the following: The apparently early alphabetaT-cell count recovery about two months after transplant was reportedly dependent on only several hundred rapidly expanded clones derived from non-depleted graft cells. The high TCRbeta diversity at day 60 in some patients was ascribed to recipient T cells and intrathymic progenitors that had survived conditioning. Over subsequent months, a decline in hyperexpanded clone frequencies was noted, and after one year, T-cell counts and TCRbeta diversity were mostly ascribed to newly produced T cells.

This clonotype was detected many times. The antigen it binds to is not known. Per-base quality was not reported, and no clone a single base away is much larger than it. This sample's treatment or condition label indicates: allogeneic hematopoietic cell transplantation with graft depleted of TCRalphabeta T cells and CD19 B cells. Transplant recipients were children who received TCRalphabeta/CD19-depleted allogeneic hematopoietic cell grafts. Library prep was done by PCR. The sequencer was an Illumina HiSeq 2500. TCR library preparation used molecular barcoding, with unique molecular identifiers applied to normalize quantification of the TCRbeta repertoire. The raw public reads went through TCRdb reprocessing: fastp at Q25, MiXCR clone calling, in-frame beta chains kept. Identical CDR3 protein sequences are pooled into one entry, listed with their most common genes and DNA. The sample yields around 700,000 distinct CDR3 sequences; less than 15% were counted once. The ten most abundant clones make up roughly 0.84% of the sample.

This TCR came from a girl aged 2-10 years with congenital amegakaryocytic thrombocytopenia, due to receive a stem cell transplant. The starting material was PBMCs, obtained before TCRalphabeta/CD19-depleted stem cell transplant.

The nucleotide sequence is given as TGTGCCAGCAGTTTTAGACTCGACGCGGTCGGGGAAAAACTGTTTTTT. Its protein product is CASSFRLDAVGEKLFF. The V gene is TRBV12-3 or TRBV12-4 and the J gene is TRBJ1-4; no confident D gene assignment can be made. The CDR3 contains 16 residues, cysteine and phenylalanine counted. Here the CDR3 DNA is all that survives: 48 bases in frame from base 1. Trimming takes 3 bases from V and 8 bases from J, and the germline ends sit 19 bases apart.